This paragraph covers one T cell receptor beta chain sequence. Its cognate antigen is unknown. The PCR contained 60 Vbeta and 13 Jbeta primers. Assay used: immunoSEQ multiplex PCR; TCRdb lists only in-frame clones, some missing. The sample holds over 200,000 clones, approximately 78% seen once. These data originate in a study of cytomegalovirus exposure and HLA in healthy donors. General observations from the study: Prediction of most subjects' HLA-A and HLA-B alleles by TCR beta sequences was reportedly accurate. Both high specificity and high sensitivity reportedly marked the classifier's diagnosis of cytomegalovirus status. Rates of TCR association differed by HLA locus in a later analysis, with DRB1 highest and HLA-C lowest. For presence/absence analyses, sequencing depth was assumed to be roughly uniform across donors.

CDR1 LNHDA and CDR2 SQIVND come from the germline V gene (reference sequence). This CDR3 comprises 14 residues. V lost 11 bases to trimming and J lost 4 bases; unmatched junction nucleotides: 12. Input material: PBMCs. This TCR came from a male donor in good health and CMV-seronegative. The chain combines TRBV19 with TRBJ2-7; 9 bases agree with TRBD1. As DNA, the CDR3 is TGTGCCTCCCAAAAGACAGGGGGAATATACGAGCAGTACTTC. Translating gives CASQKTGGIYEQYF. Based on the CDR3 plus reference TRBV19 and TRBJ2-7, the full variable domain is DGGITQSPKYLFRKEGQNVTLSCEQNLNHDAMYWYRQDPGQGLRLIYYSQIVNDFQKGDIAEGYSVSREKKESFPLTVTSAQKNPTAFYLCASQKTGGIYEQYFGPGTRLTVT.